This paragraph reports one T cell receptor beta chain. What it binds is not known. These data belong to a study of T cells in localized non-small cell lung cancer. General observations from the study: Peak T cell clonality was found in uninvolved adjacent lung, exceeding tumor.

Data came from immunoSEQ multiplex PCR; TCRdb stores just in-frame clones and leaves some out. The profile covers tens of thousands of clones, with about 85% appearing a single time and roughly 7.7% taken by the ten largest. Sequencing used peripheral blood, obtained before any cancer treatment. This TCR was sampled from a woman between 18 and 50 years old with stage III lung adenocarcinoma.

Here the CDR3 reads CASSEQAHYEQYF. CDR3 coding DNA: TGTGCCAGTAGTGAACAGGCCCACTACGAGCAGTACTTC. V usage is TRBV19 and J usage is TRBJ2-7, with D possibly matching TRBD1 (5 bases). Looked up from germline, CDR1 is LNHDA and CDR2 is SQIVND (reference sequence). CDR3 length equals 13 residues. The V end lost 5 bases, the J end lost 3 bases, and 11 bases lay between the germline ends.